A single sample is the source of the 14 T cell receptor beta chains below, sequenced in a study of blood T cell repertoires in COVID-19. The protocol was immunoSEQ multiplex PCR, while the TCRdb copy is restricted to in-frame clones and leaves out a portion. This table holds approximately 260,000 clones, over 75% found once. Sequenced material: peripheral blood. Source of these receptors: a human donor in a cohort sampled during active COVID-19.

The chain employs TRBV7-2 and TRBJ1-6; D unresolved. In germline, CDR1 is SGHTA, CDR2 FQGNSA. The V end lost 5 bases, the J end lost 9 bases, and 14 bases lay between the germline ends. The CDR3 extends over 14 amino acids. The CDR3 bases are TGTGCCAGCAGCACTCAGGCGGGGAGTTCACCCCTCCACTTT. Its translation: CASSTQAGSSPLHF.

This clone was counted between two and nine times. This chain links TRBV27 with TRBJ2-1; D is possibly TRBD1 (5 bases). V was trimmed by 1 base and J by 5 bases, leaving 6 bases between them. CDR1 is MNHEY and CDR2 is SMNVEV in the germline V gene (reference sequence). The CDR3 covers 13 residues. In DNA form, the CDR3 reads TGTGCCAGCAGTTTATTAGGGGACAATGAGCAGTTCTTC. Protein product: CASSLLGDNEQFF.

This chain uses TRBV5-1 with TRBJ1-1, with D unresolved. The CDR3 is 15 residues long. Germline CDR1 reads SGHRS; CDR2 reads YFSETQ. Trimming removed 0 bases from V and 4 bases from J, with 13 bases in between. CDR3 nucleotide sequence: TGCGCCAGCAGCTTGGTGGCCGCCGCCAGCACTGAAGCTTTCTTT. This translates into CASSLVAAASTEAFF.

This chain links TRBV9 with TRBJ2-7; 11 bases align to TRBD2. Germline trimming cut 1 base from V and 6 bases from J; bases unmatched to any gene: 12. CDR3 length: 17 residues. Per germline, CDR1 SGDLS and CDR2 YYNGEE. CDR3 region: CASSVRPTSGSVGEQYF. The DNA of the CDR3 is TGTGCCAGCAGCGTAAGGCCAACTAGCGGGAGCGTAGGCGAGCAGTACTTC.

The V gene is TRBV29-1, the J gene TRBJ2-5; D gene uncertain. This CDR3 has 10 amino acids. V was clipped by 4 bases and J by 4 bases, with 4 bases between them. Germline values: CDR1 SQVTM, CDR2 ANQGSEA. CDR3 in DNA: TGCAGCGTTGCCCTAGAGACCCAGTACTTC. This codes for CSVALETQYF.

V and J are TRBV3-1 (or the pseudogene TRBV3-2) and TRBJ1-2; the match to TRBD1 covers 9 bases. The germline V gene has CDR1 LGHDT and CDR2 YNNKEL (reference sequence). Trimming at V came to 4 bases and at J to 4 bases, leaving 10 bases not matched to a gene. The CDR3 totals 16 residues. CDR3: CASSPGQGLDFYGYTF. The CDR3 bases are TGTGCCAGCAGCCCGGGACAGGGATTAGATTTCTATGGCTACACCTTC.

The chain uses TRBV7-2 and TRBJ2-5; 7 bases match TRBD2. The CDR3 has 14 amino acids. Germline V gene lookup returns CDR1 SGHTA and CDR2 FQGNSA. V lost 5 bases, J lost 4 bases, and 7 bases stayed unmatched. CDR3 coding DNA: TGTGCCAGCAGCCTTATAGGGAGGGGAGAGACCCAGTACTTC. Protein sequence: CASSLIGRGETQYF.

The J gene is TRBJ1-2, the V gene TRBV9; D remains unclear. This CDR3 spans 15 amino acids. Germline CDR1 SGDLS, CDR2 YYNGEE. The V end was cut by 0 bases, the J end by 4 bases, with 13 bases between. The CDR3 coding sequence is TGTGCCAGCAGCGTAGGCGAGGGCCACCTCTATGGCTACACCTTC. Its protein is CASSVGEGHLYGYTF.

The J gene is TRBJ2-7, the V gene TRBV27; D might be TRBD1 (6 bases). This CDR3 region has 16 residues. Trimming pared 7 bases from V and 2 bases from J, leaving 21 bases between. In germline, CDR1 is MNHEY, CDR2 SMNVEV (reference sequence). CDR3 sequence reads: CASILGLTDRTYEQYF. The CDR3 coding sequence is TGTGCCAGCATCTTAGGGCTGACGGACAGAACCTACGAGCAGTACTTC.

The rearrangement uses TRBV27 and TRBJ2-7; D might be TRBD1 (6 bases). In germline, CDR1 is MNHEY, CDR2 SMNVEV (reference sequence). This CDR3 comprises 14 residues. The ends were cut back, 5 bases at V and 2 bases at J, with 13 bases in the middle. The CDR3 bases are TGTGCCAGCAGTAGAACCGGGACACCCTACGAGCAGTACTTC. It specifies CASSRTGTPYEQYF.

This clone occurred a few times. This chain joins TRBV29-1 and TRBJ1-1, with D possibly TRBD1 on 6 matching bases. The length of the CDR3 is 11 residues. V was trimmed by 6 bases and J by 11 bases, leaving 16 bases between them. CDR1 and CDR2 from the germline V gene are SQVTM and ANQGSEA. The CDR3 here is CSVSDPGEAFF. The CDR3 DNA follows: TGCAGCGTCTCTGACCCAGGGGAGGCTTTCTTT.

The chain employs TRBV5-4 and TRBJ2-4, with a possible D match to TRBD1 (6 bases). V lost 1 base, J lost 3 bases, and 8 bases lay in between. CDR3 length equals 14 residues. CDR1 SGHNT and CDR2 YYREEE come from the germline V gene (reference sequence). DNA for the CDR3: TGTGCCAGCAGCTTGTACAGGGACAAAAACATTCAGTACTTC. Its translation: CASSLYRDKNIQYF.

The chain couples TRBV4-1 to TRBJ1-1; perhaps TRBD1 as D (5 bases). The ends were cut back, 0 bases at V and 9 bases at J, with 11 bases in the middle. Germline V lookup: CDR1 MGHRA, CDR2 YSYEKL. The CDR3 loop spans 13 amino acids. In DNA form, the CDR3 reads TGCGCCAGCAGCCAAGAACGGGGGTGGCAAGCTTTCTTT. This codes for CASSQERGWQAFF.

The chain combines TRBV29-1 with TRBJ1-2, with D perhaps TRBD1 (6 bases). CDR1 is SQVTM and CDR2 is ANQGSEA in the germline V gene. The CDR3 spans 14 residues. V lost 4 bases and J 1 base, leaving 13 bases between the germline ends. CDR3 sequence (DNA): TGCAGCGTTGGGGGGGGCGCGTTTAACTATGGCTACACCTTC. Its protein is CSVGGGAFNYGYTF.